The T cell receptor (beta chain) described here comes from a study of regulatory T cells in long-lasting Graves disease. The wider study: Persistent cases were those of Graves' disease that involved over 5 years of antithyroid drugs with positive TSH receptor antibodies. Overall study results and limits: Patients with persistent Graves' had lower TCR diversity than newly diagnosed patients. Persistent disease was characterized by preferential usage of TRBV28, TRBJ1-2 and TRBJ2-5.

Library construction for TCR beta used iRepertoire HTBI primers and Arm-PCR of CDR3 regions. TCRdb itself ran the multiplex PCR reads through MiXCR, one entry per CDR3 protein. There are 400,000 to 500,000 distinct CDR3 sequences in the sample; approximately 22% occur only once, and 14% lies in the top ten. The V end was cut by 1 base, the J end by 1 base, with 10 bases between. This CDR3 comprises 16 residues. Germline loops: CDR1 LGHDT, CDR2 YNNKEL (reference sequence). This clonotype has a count of ten or more. No antigen is known for it. Time point here: persistent/refractory GD, antithyroid drugs over 5 years with positive TRAb. Preparation of the TCR library used RNA extracted from PBMCs.

J is TRBJ2-2 and V is TRBV3-1; D is unresolved. The TCR comes from a female donor with Graves disease. The sequencing used peripheral blood mononuclear cells (PBMCs), collected when the disease was refractory, from a patient treated with antithyroid drugs. The CDR3 nucleotides read TGTGCCAGCAGCCAAGCAGGTTCAGGGAACACCGGGGAGCTGTTTTTT. Its translation: CASSQAGSGNTGELFF.